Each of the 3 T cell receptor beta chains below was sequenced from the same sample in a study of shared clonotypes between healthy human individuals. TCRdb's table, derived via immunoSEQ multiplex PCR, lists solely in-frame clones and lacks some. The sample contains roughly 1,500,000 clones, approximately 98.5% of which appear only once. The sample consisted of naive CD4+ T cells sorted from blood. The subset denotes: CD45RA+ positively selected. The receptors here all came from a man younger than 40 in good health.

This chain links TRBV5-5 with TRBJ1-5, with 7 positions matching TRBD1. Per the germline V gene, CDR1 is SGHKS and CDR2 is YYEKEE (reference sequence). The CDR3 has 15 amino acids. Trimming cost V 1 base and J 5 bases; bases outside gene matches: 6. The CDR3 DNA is TGTGCCAGCAGCTTGCAGGGGGGATCGTATCAGCCCCAGCATTTT. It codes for CASSLQGGSYQPQHF. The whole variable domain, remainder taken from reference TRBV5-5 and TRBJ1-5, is DAGVTQSPTHLIKTRGQQVTLRCSPISGHKSVSWYQQVLGQGPQFIFQYYEKEERGRGNFPDRFSARQFPNYSSELNVNALLLGDSALYLCASSLQGGSYQPQHFGDGTRLSIL.

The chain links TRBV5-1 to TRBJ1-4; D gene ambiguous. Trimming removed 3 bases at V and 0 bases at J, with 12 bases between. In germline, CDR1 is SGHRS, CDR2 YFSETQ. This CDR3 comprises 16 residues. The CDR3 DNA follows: TGCGCCAGCAGCTCGGGAGACTCGGCAACTAATGAAAAACTGTTTTTT. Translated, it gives CASSSGDSATNEKLFF.

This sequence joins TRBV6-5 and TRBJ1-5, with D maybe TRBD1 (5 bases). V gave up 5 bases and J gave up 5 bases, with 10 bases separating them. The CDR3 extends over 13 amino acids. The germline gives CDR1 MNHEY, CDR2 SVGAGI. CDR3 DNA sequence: TGTGCCAGCAGTGAGCGAGGGGATCAGCCCCAGCATTTT. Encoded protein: CASSERGDQPQHF.